This T cell receptor beta chain emerged from a study of T cells after yellow fever vaccination. Study-wide results and caveats: Clones that expanded after primary vaccination mostly reappeared after the booster (over 95% CD4, 75% to 90% CD8). FACS-sorted repertoires could harbor abundant contaminating bulk-population clonotypes.

This clonotype was detected a few times. Its cognate antigen is unknown. TCR cDNA was made by 5'RACE template switching, adding a universal primer site and UMIs. TCRdb recomputed calls from the 5' RACE reads with MiXCR, one row per CDR3 protein. Here the sample spans hundreds of thousands of distinct CDR3 sequences, approximately 13% being singletons. CDR3 length: 14 residues. V lost 3 bases to trimming and J lost 0 bases, with 10 bases between them. Germline-derived CDR1 and CDR2 are DFQATT and SNEGSKA (reference sequence). The chain employs TRBV20-1 and TRBJ2-3; D not certain. The clonotype comes from a man between 25 and 39 years old who received the YFV17D yellow fever vaccine. The source material was PBMCs, sampled on the day of the yellow fever booster vaccination. The CDR3 region is CSARPAGSTDTQYF. The CDR3 DNA follows: TGCAGTGCTAGGCCGGCCGGTAGCACAGATACGCAGTATTTT.